This entry concerns a single TCR beta chain. This clone was seen just once. Its specific antigen is unknown. Base qualities are not at hand, and no much larger clone is one base apart. The immunoSEQ Assay, a bias-controlled multiplex PCR, was used to amplify TCRbeta CDR3 regions from genomic DNA. In the authors' own workflow: The number of nucleated cells in each sample was estimated by amplification of reference gene primers within the assay. To quantify the absolute abundance of each unique TCRbeta CDR3 rearrangement, sequence reads were collapsed and filtered. For each sample, productive Simpson clonality was calculated as the square root of Simpson's diversity index across productive rearrangements. Drawn from immuneACCESS, this table holds only the in-frame rearrangements with V and J called that TCRdb kept. Clones are partly lost; checked studies trace under half to an unresolved V gene and leave the rest unexplained. Clonal size and the V and J genes are those of that table, whereas D and trimming came from the DNA. The table for this sample lists just under 20,000 clones; more than 75% of them were counted only once. The ten largest clonotypes hold roughly 31% of the sample.

The data stem from a study of blood T cell repertoires in COVID-19 (dated by TCRdb to about 2020). Regarding the research as a whole: Samples from collaborators originated in the United States, Italy and Spain and spanned both the acute and convalescent phases of COVID-19. The prospective study material was composed of cDNA or gDNA derived from T cells, B-cell-depleted T cells, or PBMCs. The samples were drawn from two sources: the first 160 participants of the ongoing ImmuneRACE study, and some 1,300 subjects contributed by 6 global collaborators. The repertoires were released in a freely available public database intended as a resource for research on the immune response to SARS-CoV-2. The dataset comprised deeply sampled blood TCRbeta repertoires from subjects exposed to, actively infected with, or recovered from COVID-19. Sample metadata almost always included a de-identified subject ID, COVID-19 status, age in years and sex. HLA class I and class II types, where available, came from metadata supplied by the sample provider rather than from assay-based typing. The study at large found these results: How much clinical and demographic metadata was included differed by source and by participant, and the metadata was provided uncurated.

Collaborating institutions collected whole blood in K2EDTA tubes following their own protocols. Collaborator samples were shipped for TCRbeta analysis as frozen whole blood, isolated PBMCs, or DNA extracted from either sample type. CDR1 and CDR2, per the germline V gene, are MDHEN and SYDVKM. V is pruned by 8 bases and J by 6 bases, leaving 4 bases of the junction without a gene match. Taken from cysteine to phenylalanine, the CDR3 has 13 residues. Only the CDR3 DNA is retained, 39 bases long and in frame from the first base. The material sequenced was peripheral blood. The rearranged segments are TRBV28 and TRBJ1-6, with 7 junctional bases fitting TRBD1. The sequence came from a human donor with active COVID-19. The donor label of this sample is uncertain. CDR3 region: CASGDSLNSPLHF. The nucleotides read TGTGCCAGCGGGGACAGCCTTAATTCACCCCTCCACTTT.